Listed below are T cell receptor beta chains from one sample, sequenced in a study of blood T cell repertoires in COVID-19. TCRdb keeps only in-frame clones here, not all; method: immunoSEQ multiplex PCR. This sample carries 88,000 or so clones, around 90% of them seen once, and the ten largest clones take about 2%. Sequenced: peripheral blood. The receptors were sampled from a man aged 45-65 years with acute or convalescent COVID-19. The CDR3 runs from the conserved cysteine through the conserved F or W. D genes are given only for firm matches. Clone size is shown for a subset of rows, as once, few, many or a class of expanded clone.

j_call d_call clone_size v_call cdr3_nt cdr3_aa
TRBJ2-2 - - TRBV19 TGTGCCAGTATGGAACAGGCCACGAACACCGGGGAGCTGTTTTTT CASMEQATNTGELFF
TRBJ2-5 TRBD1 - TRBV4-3 TGCGCCAGCAGCCAAGGTGGGACAGGGGAGGGAGAGACCCAGTACTTC CASSQGGTGEGETQYF
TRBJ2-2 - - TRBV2 TGTGCCAGCAGAGGAGGACTAAACACCGGGGAGCTGTTTTTT CASRGGLNTGELFF
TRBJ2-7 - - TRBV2 TGTGCCAGCAAGACTACGGCCGTCTACGAGCAGTACTTC CASKTTAVYEQYF
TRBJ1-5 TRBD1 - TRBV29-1 TGCAGCGAGAAATATGGGACAGGGAGCAATCAGCCCCAGCATTTT CSEKYGTGSNQPQHF
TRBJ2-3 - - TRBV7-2 TGTGCCAGCAGCCTCATCGGGGGCACAGATACGCAGTATTTT CASSLIGGTDTQYF
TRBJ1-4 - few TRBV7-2 TGTGCCAGCAGCTTATCAACCGTGCGGGGAGAAAAACTGTTTTTT CASSLSTVRGEKLFF
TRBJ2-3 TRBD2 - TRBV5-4 TGTGCCAGCAGCTCCTACTGGACTAGCGGTAGCACAGATACGCAGTATTTT CASSSYWTSGSTDTQYF
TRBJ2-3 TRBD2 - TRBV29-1 TGCAGCGTTGAAAACCCTAGCGGGAACACAGATACGCAGTATTTT CSVENPSGNTDTQYF
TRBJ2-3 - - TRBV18 TGTGCCAGCTCACTACAATCAGGAAGCACAGATACGCAGTATTTT CASSLQSGSTDTQYF
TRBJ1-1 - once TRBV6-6 TGTGCCAGCACAGTAGGCAGGCTGAACACTGAAGCTTTCTTT CASTVGRLNTEAFF
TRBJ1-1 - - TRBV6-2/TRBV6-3 TGTGCCAGCAGCTTATACCCCAGCGATGAAGCTTTCTTT CASSLYPSDEAFF
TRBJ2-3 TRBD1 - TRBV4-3 TGCGCCAGCAGCCAGATGACAGGGGCAGATACGCAGTATTTT CASSQMTGADTQYF
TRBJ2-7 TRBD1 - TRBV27 TGTGCCAGCAGTGGGACAGGGCCAGCCTACGAGCAGTACTTC CASSGTGPAYEQYF